The clone carrying this T cell receptor beta chain was detected only a few times. A single record per CDR3 protein comes from TCRdb applying MiXCR to the RT-PCR reads. This sample has 90,000 to 130,000 distinct CDR3 sequences, with approximately 40% found just once. Germline trimming cut 5 bases from V and 6 bases from J; bases unmatched to any gene: 7. This CDR3 is built from 15 residues. This sample was taken from a study of patients and donors after allogeneic stem cell transplantation. This sequence originates from a human donor who was either an allogeneic HSCT recipient or a stem cell or donor lymphocyte infusion donor (not recorded which). It is not recorded whose cells these are; they may come from a transplant donor. The material sequenced was blood, either unsorted or a sorted T cell fraction (not recorded which). V usage is TRBV12-3 or TRBV12-4 and J usage is TRBJ2-2; 9 bases are a match to TRBD1. The CDR3 spells CASSQPQGAAGELFF. CDR3 DNA sequence: TGTGCCAGCAGTCAACCACAGGGGGCCGCCGGGGAGCTGTTTTTT.